These 7 T cell receptor beta chains were all obtained from the same sample, sequenced in a study of shared clonotypes between healthy human individuals. The method was immunoSEQ multiplex PCR; TCRdb's version includes in-frame clones alone and lacks a portion of them. The repertoire holds about 560,000 clones, with roughly 79% as singletons. Material for sequencing was PBMCs. Receptors were obtained from a woman in her 40s in good health. Some clones in this sample may be carry-over from other donors' samples.

This clone was observed once. The chain couples TRBV5-8 to TRBJ2-3; 11 bases are shared with TRBD1. The CDR3 length is 15 residues. Looked up from germline, CDR1 is SGHTS and CDR2 is YDEGEE. Trimming removed 4 bases from V and 4 bases from J; junction bases left unmatched: 5. CDR3 nucleotide sequence: TGTGCCAGCAGCGCCGGGACAGGGGGGGCAGATACGCAGTATTTT. Its protein is CASSAGTGGADTQYF.

A word on this clone: The identical CDR3 is also encoded by other nucleotide sequences in the sample. The V gene is TRBV28, the J gene TRBJ1-4; D gene ambiguous. V was pared by 5 bases and J by 4 bases, with 8 bases between. Germline CDR1 is MDHEN and CDR2 is SYDVKM. This CDR3 is built from 13 residues. For the CDR3, the DNA is TGTGCCAGCAGTAGATCGCTTAATGAAAAACTGTTTTTT. This codes for CASSRSLNEKLFF.

The V and J genes are TRBV10-2 and TRBJ2-7; D not resolved. V was shortened by 8 bases and J by 0 bases, with 11 bases between the two germline ends. Looked up from germline, CDR1 is WSHSY and CDR2 is SAAADI. The CDR3 has 13 residues. The CDR3 DNA follows: TGCGCCAGCGTTGGCGACCGCTCCTACGAGCAGTACTTC. Translating gives CASVGDRSYEQYF.

The chain uses TRBV29-1 and TRBJ1-2; 9 bases align to TRBD1. The junction had 12 bases not matched to a gene; V was cut back by 6 bases and J by 4 bases. Germline V lookup: CDR1 SQVTM, CDR2 ANQGSEA. The CDR3 has 15 amino acids. Here the CDR3 reads CSVPGQGRGLYGYTF. The DNA for the CDR3 is TGCAGCGTCCCGGGACAGGGCCGAGGCCTCTATGGCTACACCTTC.

J is TRBJ1-1 and V is TRBV4-1; D might be TRBD1 (6 bases). Germline V gene lookup returns CDR1 MGHRA and CDR2 YSYEKL. This CDR3 comprises 16 residues. The V end lost 3 bases, the J end lost 4 bases, and 18 bases lay between the germline ends. DNA for the CDR3: TGCGCCAGCAGCCACAGTGGGAGGGGGGGGCGCACTGAAGCTTTCTTT. Translating gives CASSHSGRGGRTEAFF.

This clone was recorded once. This sequence joins TRBV2 and TRBJ2-5, with 13 nucleotides matching TRBD2. CDR1 is SNHLY, CDR2 FYNNEI, per germline. V lost 5 bases, J lost 4 bases, and 22 bases stayed unmatched. This CDR3 comprises 21 residues. CDR3 protein: CASSPNPGLAGVVMSGETQYF. The CDR3 bases are TGTGCCAGCAGTCCTAACCCCGGACTAGCGGGAGTTGTAATGTCTGGAGAGACCCAGTACTTC.

The CDR3 bases are TGCGCCAGCAGCTTGAACAGACTAGCCTCCTACAATGAGCAGTTCTTC. Translating it yields CASSLNRLASYNEQFF. This chain links TRBV5-1 with TRBJ2-1; 7 bases map to TRBD2. The trim removed 1 base at V and 0 bases at J, leaving 4 bases unmatched. CDR1 SGHRS and CDR2 YFSETQ come from the germline V gene. There are 16 residues in the CDR3.